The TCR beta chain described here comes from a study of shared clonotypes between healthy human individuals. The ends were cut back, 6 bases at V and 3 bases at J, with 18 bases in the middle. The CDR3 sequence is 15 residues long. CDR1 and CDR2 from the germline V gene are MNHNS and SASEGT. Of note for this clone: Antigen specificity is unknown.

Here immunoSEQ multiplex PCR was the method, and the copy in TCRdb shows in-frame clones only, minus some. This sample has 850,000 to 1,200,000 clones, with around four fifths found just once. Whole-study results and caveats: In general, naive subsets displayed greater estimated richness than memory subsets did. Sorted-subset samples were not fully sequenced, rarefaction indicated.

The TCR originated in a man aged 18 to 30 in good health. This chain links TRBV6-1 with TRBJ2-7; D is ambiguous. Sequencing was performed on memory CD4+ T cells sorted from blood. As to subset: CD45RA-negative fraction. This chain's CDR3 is CASRYDEPSYYEQYF. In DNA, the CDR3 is TGTGCCAGCAGATACGACGAGCCTTCTTACTACGAGCAGTACTTC.